The 14 T cell receptor beta chains given below trace back to one sample, sequenced in a study of T cell changes during pregnancy in multiple sclerosis. Only in-frame clones appear in the TCRdb table, and some are missing; sequencing was by immunoSEQ multiplex PCR. This sample has tens of thousands of clones; 90% occur once, and the top ten carry over 5%. The starting material was peripheral blood, obtained in the third trimester of pregnancy. These receptors all come from a female donor in good health, enrolled as a control in a pregnancy study.

V and J are TRBV6-5 and TRBJ1-5, with a possible D match to TRBD1 (5 bases). The CDR3 covers 14 residues. V lost 0 bases, J lost 9 bases, and 12 bases lay in between. Germline assignment: CDR1 MNHEY and CDR2 SVGAGI. The CDR3 spells CASSYSRGGVPQHF. The CDR3 nucleotides are TGTGCCAGCAGTTACTCAAGGGGTGGCGTGCCCCAGCATTTT.

The chain recombines TRBV19 with TRBJ2-5, with TRBD1 as a possible D gene (5 bases). This CDR3 has 14 amino acids. V lost 8 bases and J lost 0, with 13 bases in between. The germline V gene encodes CDR1 LNHDA and CDR2 SQIVND (reference sequence). In nucleotides, the CDR3 is TGTGCCAGTTCTATTGACAGTTACCAAGAGACCCAGTACTTC. Its protein is CASSIDSYQETQYF.

V gene TRBV25-1 combines with J gene TRBJ1-2; D not certain. CDR1 and CDR2 (germline): MGHDK, SYGVNS. With 2 bases removed from V and 7 bases from J, the gap between germline ends came to 14 bases. The CDR3 runs 14 residues. CDR3 coding DNA: TGTGCCAGCAGTGAAAGGACTCCGATTCGTGGCTACACCTTC. This codes for CASSERTPIRGYTF.

CDR3: CAWNAGNPTDTQYF. The CDR3 region has the DNA TGTGCCTGGAATGCGGGGAATCCCACAGATACGCAGTATTTT. The V and J genes are TRBV30 and TRBJ2-3; tentative D call: TRBD2 (6 bases). The CDR3 extends over 14 amino acids. V dropped 4 bases and J dropped 2 bases, with 13 bases sitting between them. Germline CDR1 GTSNPN, CDR2 SVGIG (reference sequence).

V gene TRBV10-2 combines with J gene TRBJ1-5, with D perhaps matching TRBD1 (5 bases). Looked up from germline, CDR1 is WSHSY and CDR2 is SAAADI. Trimming removed 0 bases from V and 6 bases from J, with 9 bases in between. This CDR3 contains 14 residues. The CDR3, as DNA: TGCGCCAGCAGTGAGTCAGGGGCCGGTCAGCCCCAGCATTTT. As protein: CASSESGAGQPQHF.

The V gene is TRBV5-1, the J gene TRBJ2-5; 7 bases are a match to TRBD1. CDR1 SGHRS and CDR2 YFSETQ come from the germline V gene. V trimming: 3 bases; J trimming: 4 bases; junction bases outside the gene matches: 9. The CDR3 spans 15 residues. CDR3 loop: CASSSDRVSGETQYF. In DNA form, the CDR3 reads TGCGCCAGCAGCTCTGACAGGGTATCCGGAGAGACCCAGTACTTC. Together with reference TRBV5-1 and TRBJ2-5, the CDR3 gives the full variable domain: KAGVTQTPRYLIKTRGQQVTLSCSPISGHRSVSWYQQTPGQGLQFLFEYFSETQRNKGNFPGRFSGRQFSNSRSEMNVSTLELGDSALYLCASSSDRVSGETQYFGPGTRLLVL.

The V call is TRBV2, the J call TRBJ1-4, with 7 bases lining up with TRBD1. The CDR3 sequence is 15 residues long. Trimming at V came to 6 bases and at J to 7 bases, leaving 11 bases not matched to a gene. The germline V gene encodes CDR1 SNHLY and CDR2 FYNNEI. The CDR3: CASRGPGQRFEKLFF. The CDR3 DNA is TGTGCCAGCAGGGGCCCGGGACAGAGGTTTGAAAAACTGTTTTTT.

The chain carries TRBV5-1 and TRBJ1-2; TRBD1 might be the D (6 bases). Germline V gene data show CDR1 as SGHRS and CDR2 as YFSETQ. Trimming cost V 0 bases and J 10 bases, with 13 bases left between them. The CDR3 loop spans 13 amino acids. The CDR3 nucleotides read TGCGCCAGCAGCTTGGAGCAGGGGTTGGACTACACCTTC. As protein: CASSLEQGLDYTF.

The chain is built from TRBV9 and TRBJ2-7; 10 bases are shared with TRBD2. Per germline, CDR1 SGDLS and CDR2 YYNGEE. The CDR3 spans 15 residues. Trimming removed 3 bases from V and 5 bases from J; junction bases left unmatched: 8. The CDR3 reads CASSDRAGGLNEQYF. Written as DNA, the CDR3 is TGTGCCAGCAGCGACCGAGCGGGAGGGCTAAACGAGCAGTACTTC.

This chain joins TRBV5-1 and TRBJ2-3; 10 bases match TRBD2. V was clipped by 4 bases and J by 2 bases; unmatched bases: 7. CDR3 size: 16 residues. CDR1 and CDR2 from the germline V gene are SGHRS and YFSETQ. The CDR3 DNA follows: TGCGCCAGCAGCCAGAGCGGGAGGGCCGACACAGATACGCAGTATTTT. Amino acids: CASSQSGRADTDTQYF.

CDR3 DNA: TGTGCCAGCAGTTTATTCCAGGGGCGACATAATTCACCCCTCCACTTT. This gives the protein CASSLFQGRHNSPLHF. The V and J genes are TRBV28 and TRBJ1-6; weak D call: TRBD1 (6 bases). Germline V gives CDR1 MDHEN, CDR2 SYDVKM. The CDR3 runs 16 residues. The V end was cut by 1 base, the J end by 5 bases, with 12 bases between. Full variable domain (missing parts from reference TRBV28 and TRBJ1-6): DVKVTQSSRYLVKRTGEKVFLECVQDMDHENMFWYRQDPGLGLRLIYFSYDVKMKEKGDIPEGYSVSREKKERFSLILESASTNQTSMYLCASSLFQGRHNSPLHFGNGTRLTVT.

This clone occurred once. The V call is TRBV4-3, the J call TRBJ2-6; tentative D call: TRBD2 (6 bases). The length of the CDR3 is 18 residues. The V gene lost 1 base and the J gene lost 0 bases, with 13 bases spanning the gap. Germline CDR1 reads LGHNA; CDR2 reads YSLEER. CDR3 loop: CASSQGGGRASGANVLTF. The CDR3, as DNA: TGCGCCAGCAGCCAAGGCGGAGGGCGAGCCTCTGGGGCCAACGTCCTGACTTTC.

The chain has TRBV6-6 and TRBJ1-2; no clear D. The germline V gene encodes CDR1 MNHNY and CDR2 SVGAGI (reference sequence). Trimming removed 7 bases from V and 6 bases from J, with 9 bases in between. The CDR3 has 11 amino acids. The CDR3 DNA is TGTGCCAGCATGAGGGCAGATGGCTACACCTTC. Protein product: CASMRADGYTF.

Concerning this clone itself: The sample holds other DNA sequences that translate to the same CDR3. The chain joins TRBV9 to TRBJ1-5; D is undetermined. The CDR3 loop spans 14 amino acids. Germline assignment: CDR1 SGDLS and CDR2 YYNGEE. The V and J ends lost 0 bases and 3 bases respectively, with 7 bases between them. Written as DNA, the CDR3 is TGTGCCAGCAGCGTAGGCGGGAACAATCAGCCCCAGCATTTT. It translates to CASSVGGNNQPQHF. Filled out from reference TRBV9 and TRBJ1-5, the complete variable domain reads DSGVTQTPKHLITATGQRVTLRCSPRSGDLSVYWYQQSLDQGLQFLIQYYNGEERAKGNILERFSAQQFPDLHSELNLSSLELGDSALYFCASSVGGNNQPQHFGDGTRLSIL.